One and the same sample provided the 20 T cell receptor beta chains below, sequenced in a study of blood T cell repertoires in COVID-19. Measured with immunoSEQ multiplex PCR; TCRdb has only the in-frame clones, and not every one. The table has hundreds of thousands of clones, about nine tenths seen once; the top ten hold around 2%. The sequencing sample was made of PBMCs or T cells enriched from blood (not recorded which). Receptors were obtained from a young woman who had recovered from COVID-19.

This sequence joins TRBV7-8 and TRBJ1-1; TRBD1 is a possible D gene (6 bases). The germline V gene encodes CDR1 SGHVS and CDR2 FQNEAQ. V lost 4 bases to trimming and J lost 5 bases, with 11 bases between them. The CDR3 totals 13 residues. The DNA for the CDR3 is TGTGCCAGCAGCTCTAGGGGGGGGACTGAAGCTTTCTTT. Amino acid sequence: CASSSRGGTEAFF.

The chain employs TRBV29-1 and TRBJ2-7; D remains unclear. The germline V gene encodes CDR1 SQVTM and CDR2 ANQGSEA. V was cut by 1 base and J by 5 bases, with 9 bases left in between. This CDR3 is built from 12 residues. CDR3 nucleotides: TGCAGCGTTGAAGTTTCCCGGGACGAGCAGTACTTC. Translating it yields CSVEVSRDEQYF.

DNA for the CDR3: TGTGCCACCGGCGAGGGCAACACTGAAGCTTTCTTT. Translated, it gives CATGEGNTEAFF. The V call is TRBV28, the J call TRBJ1-1, with no clear D. Trimming took off 10 bases at V and 2 bases at J, with 11 bases between the two ends. In germline, CDR1 is MDHEN, CDR2 SYDVKM. CDR3 length equals 12 residues.

The chain carries TRBV10-3 and TRBJ2-4; 10 bases agree with TRBD1. Germline trimming cut 3 bases from V and 0 bases from J; bases unmatched to any gene: 8. In germline, CDR1 is ENHRY, CDR2 SYGVKD. The CDR3 length is 18 residues. The CDR3 bases are TGTGCCATCAGTGAAGGGGACAGGGGATCGGGAGCCAAAAACATTCAGTACTTC. This sequence encodes CAISEGDRGSGAKNIQYF.

The chain couples TRBV18 to TRBJ1-5, with 10 nucleotides matching TRBD1. Unmatched junction bases numbered 3, after V lost 0 bases and J lost 7 bases. Germline assignment: CDR1 KGHSH and CDR2 LQKENI. The CDR3 covers 15 residues. The CDR3 sequence: CASSPPGQGSQPQHF. CDR3 nucleotides: TGTGCCAGCTCACCACCGGGACAGGGGAGCCAGCCCCAGCATTTT.

The gene calls are TRBV20-1 and TRBJ2-1; 10 nucleotides line up with TRBD2. CDR3 length equals 18 residues. Germline CDR1 DFQATT, CDR2 SNEGSKA (reference sequence). V lost 3 bases to trimming and J lost 2 bases; unmatched junction nucleotides: 13. The CDR3 coding sequence is TGCAGTGCTAGTAGGATAGCGGGAGGTAAGAGGGCCTACAATGAGCAGTTCTTC. Its translation: CSASRIAGGKRAYNEQFF.

The V call is TRBV28, the J call TRBJ2-7; TRBD2 aligns across 7 bases. This CDR3 has 12 residues. Germline assignment: CDR1 MDHEN and CDR2 SYDVKM. Trimming cost V 11 bases and J 3 bases; bases outside gene matches: 7. The CDR3 loop reads CAVGDYRYEQYF. CDR3 bases: TGTGCCGTCGGGGACTACCGCTACGAGCAGTACTTC.

V usage is TRBV7-2 and J usage is TRBJ2-2; the match to TRBD2 covers 8 bases. In germline, CDR1 is SGHTA, CDR2 FQGNSA. V was pared by 4 bases and J by 0 bases, with 4 bases of the junction left unmatched. The CDR3 contains 16 residues. CDR3 amino acids: CASSSILAANTGELFF. The CDR3 region has the DNA TGTGCCAGCAGCTCGATACTAGCGGCGAACACCGGGGAGCTGTTTTTT.

This chain links TRBV7-9 with TRBJ1-2; D is perhaps TRBD1 (5 bases). This CDR3 is built from 16 residues. Germline V CDR1 and CDR2: SEHNR, FQNEAQ (reference sequence). Between the trimmed V and J ends, which lost 5 bases and 2 bases, there was a span of 18 bases. The CDR3 sequence is CASSPRAGLGNYGYTF. Written as DNA, the CDR3 is TGTGCCAGCAGCCCGAGAGCAGGGTTGGGGAACTATGGCTACACCTTC.

The chain carries TRBV5-5 and TRBJ1-1; a possible D gene is TRBD1 (6 bases). The CDR3 extends over 17 amino acids. CDR1 and CDR2 (germline): SGHKS, YYEKEE (reference sequence). Trimming took 0 bases from V and 5 from J, leaving 20 bases between them. The CDR3 spells CASSLGPSYRVTTEAFF. The CDR3 region has the DNA TGTGCCAGCAGCTTGGGGCCCTCCTACAGGGTGACAACTGAAGCTTTCTTT.

J is TRBJ1-5 and V is TRBV28; D uncertain. Deletions cut 2 bases from V and 0 bases from J, with 8 bases between. The length of the CDR3 is 15 residues. Germline CDR1 reads MDHEN; CDR2 reads SYDVKM. The CDR3 reads CASSLTFTSNQPQHF. CDR3 DNA: TGTGCCAGCAGTTTAACTTTTACTAGCAATCAGCCCCAGCATTTT.

The chain joins TRBV7-2 to TRBJ2-7; D might be TRBD1 (5 bases). The V and J ends lost 4 bases and 7 bases respectively, with 14 bases between them. CDR3 size: 13 residues. Germline V gene data show CDR1 as SGHTA and CDR2 as FQGNSA. The CDR3 coding sequence is TGTGCCAGCAGCTCTGAAGGGGCTGGGGAGCAGTACTTC. Its translation: CASSSEGAGEQYF.

This rearrangement joins TRBV7-8 to TRBJ1-1; 7 bases agree with TRBD1. The germline V gene has CDR1 SGHVS and CDR2 FQNEAQ. The J segment lost 0 bases and the V segment lost 1 base, leaving 11 bases of the junction unmatched. This CDR3 comprises 18 residues. CDR3 amino acids: CASSLDRGRPTMNTEAFF. Written as DNA, the CDR3 is TGTGCCAGCAGCTTAGACAGGGGAAGGCCTACCATGAACACTGAAGCTTTCTTT.

The gene calls are TRBV13 and TRBJ2-2; weak D call: TRBD1 (6 bases). CDR3 length: 17 residues. V lost 4 bases to trimming and J lost 8 bases, with 23 bases between them. The germline CDR1 and CDR2 sequences are PRHDT and FYEKMQ (reference sequence). This CDR3 is CASSSLDTDRRTGELFF. In DNA, the CDR3 is TGTGCCAGCAGCTCCCTTGATACAGACAGGAGGACTGGGGAGCTGTTTTTT.

The chain links TRBV2 to TRBJ1-3; perhaps TRBD1 as D (5 bases). Trimming cost V 6 bases and J 2 bases, with 11 bases left between them. This CDR3 spans 14 amino acids. Germline values: CDR1 SNHLY, CDR2 FYNNEI. CDR3 protein: CASRQTAAGNTIYF. The CDR3 DNA follows: TGTGCCAGCAGGCAGACAGCAGCTGGAAACACCATATATTTT.

J is TRBJ1-1 and V is TRBV28; tentatively, D is TRBD1 (6 bases). The V gene's germline CDR1 is MDHEN and CDR2 SYDVKM. V lost 4 bases to trimming and J lost 1 base, with 10 bases between them. This CDR3 comprises 14 residues. The CDR3 here is CASSSGHKNTEAFF. The CDR3 bases are TGTGCCAGCAGTTCGGGACATAAGAACACTGAAGCTTTCTTT.

The chain carries TRBV6-5 and TRBJ2-1, with D perhaps TRBD2 (5 bases). Trimming took 7 bases from V and 3 from J, leaving 10 bases between them. Germline V CDR1 and CDR2: MNHEY, SVGAGI. The CDR3 covers 13 residues. The CDR3: CASTVTNYNEQFF. The CDR3 DNA sequence: TGTGCCAGCACCGTGACTAACTACAATGAGCAGTTCTTC.

The chain couples TRBV28 to TRBJ2-1, with D tentatively TRBD2 (5 bases). Trimming cost V 2 bases and J 0 bases, with 11 bases left between them. Germline V gives CDR1 MDHEN, CDR2 SYDVKM. This CDR3 region has 16 residues. CDR3 nucleotides: TGTGCCAGCAGTTTACCCCGAGGGTTCTCCTACAATGAGCAGTTCTTC. Residues: CASSLPRGFSYNEQFF.

The J gene is TRBJ2-3, the V gene TRBV4-1; 10 bases are a match to TRBD2. Trimming cost V 5 bases and J 6 bases; bases outside gene matches: 8. Germline V gene sequence: CDR1 MGHRA, CDR2 YSYEKL. The CDR3 is 15 amino acids. CDR3 nucleotides: TGCGCCAGCAGCTCGGGACTAGCGTTCGTGGATACGCAGTATTTT. It codes for CASSSGLAFVDTQYF.

The rearrangement joins TRBV5-4 to TRBJ2-1, with a possible D match to TRBD1 (6 bases). V was pared by 3 bases and J by 3 bases, with 13 bases between. The CDR3 runs to 15 residues. CDR1 SGHNT and CDR2 YYREEE come from the germline V gene (reference sequence). Written as DNA, the CDR3 is TGTGCCAGCAGCTGGGCAGGGGTCTACTACAATGAGCAGTTCTTC. This translates into CASSWAGVYYNEQFF.